The 12 T cell receptor beta chains listed next were all sequenced from one sample in a study of long-term antiretroviral therapy in people with HIV. The immunoSEQ assay was v3.0, run at survey level. TCRdb's table, derived via immunoSEQ multiplex PCR, lists solely in-frame clones and lacks some. The data show some 20,000 clones, 78% seen once. The input for sequencing was unsorted PBMCs, taken at the start of antiretroviral therapy, before treatment. All receptors come from a woman aged 40-49 years with HIV.

The chain is built from TRBV28 and TRBJ1-1; TRBD1 agrees at 7 bases. The germline gives CDR1 MDHEN, CDR2 SYDVKM. This CDR3 is 13 amino acids long. Unmatched junction bases numbered 8, after V lost 8 bases and J lost 5 bases. The CDR3 spells CASRVRGRTEAFF. The CDR3 region has the DNA TGTGCCAGCCGGGTCAGGGGGAGGACTGAAGCTTTCTTT. Based on the CDR3 plus reference TRBV28 and TRBJ1-1, the full variable domain is DVKVTQSSRYLVKRTGEKVFLECVQDMDHENMFWYRQDPGLGLRLIYFSYDVKMKEKGDIPEGYSVSREKKERFSLILESASTNQTSMYLCASRVRGRTEAFFGQGTRLTVV.

The CDR3 DNA follows: TGTGCCAGCAGCCCCGGGGGGATAGGGGAGACCCAGTACTTC. As protein: CASSPGGIGETQYF. The rearrangement joins TRBV9 to TRBJ2-5, with 7 bases lining up with TRBD2. Germline CDR1 reads SGDLS; CDR2 reads YYNGEE. The CDR3 length is 14 residues. The ends lost 4 bases at V and 5 bases at J; junction bases unmatched: 8.

V and J are TRBV15 and TRBJ2-1; TRBD1 aligns across 7 bases. Per germline, CDR1 LNHNV and CDR2 YYDKDF (reference sequence). V shed 0 bases and J 10 bases; nucleotides not matched to a gene: 9. The CDR3 extends over 15 amino acids. The CDR3 spells CATSRDIGGYREQFF. The CDR3 DNA sequence: TGTGCCACCAGCAGAGATATAGGGGGCTATCGGGAGCAGTTCTTC.

The V call is TRBV19, the J call TRBJ2-7; D remains ambiguous. Trimming cost V 3 bases and J 3 bases, with 9 bases left between them. This CDR3 region has 13 residues. CDR1 and CDR2 (germline): LNHDA, SQIVND (reference sequence). The CDR3 sequence: CASSMTAHYEQYF. The DNA of the CDR3 is TGTGCCAGTAGTATGACGGCCCACTACGAGCAGTACTTC. The full variable domain, rest sourced from reference TRBV19 and TRBJ2-7, is DGGITQSPKYLFRKEGQNVTLSCEQNLNHDAMYWYRQDPGQGLRLIYYSQIVNDFQKGDIAEGYSVSREKKESFPLTVTSAQKNPTAFYLCASSMTAHYEQYFGPGTRLTVT.

The genes are TRBV6-5 and TRBJ2-3, with D uncertain. The CDR3 consists of 12 residues. The germline CDR1 and CDR2 sequences are MNHEY and SVGAGI. Trimming left V 4 bases short and J 2 bases short, with 4 bases between. Here the CDR3 reads CASSSDTDTQYF. CDR3 bases: TGTGCCAGCAGTTCCGACACAGATACGCAGTATTTT.

This clone was observed once. The chain uses TRBV5-4 and TRBJ1-4, with TRBD1 matching over 7 bases. J lost 4 bases, V lost 3 bases, and 6 bases had no gene match. Per the germline V gene, CDR1 is SGHNT and CDR2 is YYREEE (reference sequence). The CDR3 consists of 15 residues. CDR3 sequence reads: CASSSQGSGNEKLFF. Written as DNA, the CDR3 is TGTGCCAGCAGCTCACAGGGGTCTGGTAATGAAAAACTGTTTTTT.

The V gene is TRBV9, the J gene TRBJ1-6; a possible D gene is TRBD1 (6 bases). This CDR3 has 14 amino acids. V gave up 0 bases and J gave up 10 bases, with 11 bases separating them. The germline V gene encodes CDR1 SGDLS and CDR2 YYNGEE. The CDR3 coding sequence is TGTGCCAGCAGCGTAGCAGGGGTAAGGTCACCCCTCCACTTT. Protein: CASSVAGVRSPLHF.

There are a few counts of this clone. In DNA form, the CDR3 reads TGTGCCAGCAGCTCCCTTGGAAACACCATATATTTT. This gives the protein CASSSLGNTIYF. The rearrangement joins TRBV7-8 to TRBJ1-3; D is unclear. V lost 4 bases, J lost 3 bases, and 4 bases lay in between. Germline V gene lookup returns CDR1 SGHVS and CDR2 FQNEAQ. CDR3 length: 12 residues.

The chain is built from TRBV5-1 and TRBJ1-1; D uncertain. From germline, CDR1 is SGHRS and CDR2 YFSETQ. V gave up 4 bases and J gave up 6 bases, with 13 bases separating them. The CDR3 sequence is 13 residues long. CDR3 residues: CASSQWVGAEAFF. CDR3 DNA sequence: TGCGCCAGCAGCCAATGGGTAGGCGCTGAAGCTTTCTTT.

The V call is TRBV27, the J call TRBJ1-1; D might be TRBD1 (5 bases). The germline V and J ends were trimmed by 0 bases and 5 bases, with 13 bases remaining between them. Germline CDR1 reads MNHEY; CDR2 reads SMNVEV (reference sequence). The CDR3 has 15 residues. CDR3 residues: CASSLSGGEETEAFF. DNA of the CDR3: TGTGCCAGCAGTTTATCAGGAGGGGAAGAGACTGAAGCTTTCTTT.

The chain is built from TRBV6-5 and TRBJ2-3; weak D call: TRBD2 (8 bases). The V end lost 10 bases, the J end lost 4 bases, and 18 bases lay between the germline ends. The germline CDR1 and CDR2 sequences are MNHEY and SVGAGI. The CDR3 has 14 amino acids. The CDR3 is CATLGRGQSDTQYF. The CDR3, as DNA: TGTGCCACCCTCGGGAGGGGGCAATCAGATACGCAGTATTTT.

The rearrangement links TRBV15 to TRBJ1-4, with 10 bases lining up with TRBD1. Germline values: CDR1 LNHNV, CDR2 YYDKDF (reference sequence). V lost 5 bases and J lost 5; bases outside the gene matches: 5. The CDR3 is 15 amino acids. In DNA, the CDR3 is TGTGCCACCAGCGCGACAGGGGGCGGGAATGAAAAACTGTTTTTT. This codes for CATSATGGGNEKLFF.